Below are 5 T cell receptor beta chains sequenced from a single sample in a study of T cell responses to AZD1222 COVID-19 vaccine (dated by TCRdb to the early 2020s). Receptor amplification or capture employed the immunoSEQ multiplex PCR assay. The clones in this table, taken by TCRdb from immuneACCESS, are in-frame only. Not every clone is retained; where verified, under half of the shortfall comes from an unresolved V gene, and the cause of the rest is unknown. The sample records under 150,000 clones, over 75% of which are singletons. About 19% of the sample is in the top ten clones. Reading the label with the study, this specimen's time point is: baseline before first vaccination. In the paper's terms, the treatment or condition label means: meningococcal conjugate vaccine given as trial control. Here the sequenced sample was peripheral blood, taken on day 0 of MenACWY control vaccination. These receptors all come from an adult in good health.

A few counts support this clone. The rearrangement joins TRBV28 to TRBJ1-4; no reliable D call. The CDR3 consists of 11 residues. From germline, CDR1 is MDHEN and CDR2 SYDVKM. V lost 2 bases to trimming and J lost 8 bases, with 3 bases between them. CDR3 nucleotide sequence: TGTGCCAGCAGTTTACGGGAAAAACTGTTTTTT. It encodes CASSLREKLFF.

V usage is TRBV4-1 and J usage is TRBJ1-4; 8 bases align to TRBD1. There are 18 residues in the CDR3. Trimming took 3 bases from V and 2 from J; bases not matched to a gene: 11. Germline V gene data show CDR1 as MGHRA and CDR2 as YSYEKL. The DNA for the CDR3 is TGCGCCAGCAGCCACCTCCGGACAGGGCGAGGTACTAATGAAAAACTGTTTTTT. It yields the protein CASSHLRTGRGTNEKLFF.

The DNA for the CDR3 is TGTGCCAGCTCAACACAGGGGATCGGAGAGACCCAGTACTTC. Its translation is CASSTQGIGETQYF. The chain uses TRBV18 and TRBJ2-5; 7 nucleotides line up with TRBD1. The V and J ends lost 5 bases and 4 bases, in that order; junction bases with no gene match: 7. Germline V gene data show CDR1 as KGHSH and CDR2 as LQKENI. The CDR3 extends over 14 amino acids. The full variable domain, with the rest looked up from reference TRBV18 and TRBJ2-5, is NAGVMQNPRHLVRRRGQEARLRCSPMKGHSHVYWYRQLPEEGLKFMVYLQKENIIDESGMPKERFSAEFPKEGPSILRIQQVVRGDSAAYFCASSTQGIGETQYFGPGTRLLVL.

This chain joins TRBV19 and TRBJ2-7; the match to TRBD2 covers 9 bases. CDR3 length equals 18 residues. Germline loops: CDR1 LNHDA, CDR2 SQIVND (reference sequence). V trimming: 5 bases; J trimming: 4 bases; junction bases outside the gene matches: 18. The CDR3 loop is CASSPAGSLAGGPYEQYF. The DNA of the CDR3 is TGTGCCAGTAGTCCCGCAGGGTCCCTGGCGGGAGGGCCTTACGAGCAGTACTTC.

The CDR3: CASSRQGREKLFF. CDR3 bases: TGTGCCAGCAGTCGACAGGGTAGAGAAAAACTGTTTTTT. The rearrangement links TRBV5-6 to TRBJ1-4, with 7 bases identical to TRBD1. The CDR3 runs to 13 residues. From germline, CDR1 is SGHDT and CDR2 YYEEEE. The V gene end was trimmed by 5 bases and the J gene end by 8 bases; junction bases not matched to a gene: 6.